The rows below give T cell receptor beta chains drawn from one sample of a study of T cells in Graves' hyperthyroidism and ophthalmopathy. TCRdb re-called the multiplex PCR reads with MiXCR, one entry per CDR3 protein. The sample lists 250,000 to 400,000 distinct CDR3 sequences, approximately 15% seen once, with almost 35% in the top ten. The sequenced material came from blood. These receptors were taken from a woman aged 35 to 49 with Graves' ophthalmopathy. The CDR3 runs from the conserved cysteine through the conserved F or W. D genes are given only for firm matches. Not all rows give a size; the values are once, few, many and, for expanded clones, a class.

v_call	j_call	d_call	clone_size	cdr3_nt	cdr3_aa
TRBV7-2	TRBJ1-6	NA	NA	TGTGCCAGCACCGCCCCTCCGGGGGGCCCTTATTCACCCCTCCACTTT	CASTAPPGGPYSPLHF
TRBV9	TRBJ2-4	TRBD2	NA	TGTGCCAGCAGCGTGGGAATAGCGGGGGGAGGGGAAAACATTCAGTACTTC	CASSVGIAGGGENIQYF
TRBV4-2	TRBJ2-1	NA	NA	TGTGCCAGCAGACTAGCCAATAACAATGAGCAGTTCTTC	CASRLANNNEQFF
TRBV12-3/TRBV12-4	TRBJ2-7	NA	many	TGTGCCAGCAGTTTAGCAGGGGGCTTTAGGGACTACTACTACGAGCAGTACTTC	CASSLAGGFRDYYYEQYF
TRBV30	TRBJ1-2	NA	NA	TGTGCCTGGAGTAGTATCTGGGGGCAACTAGATGGCTACACCTTC	CAWSSIWGQLDGYTF
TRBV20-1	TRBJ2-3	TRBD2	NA	TGCAGTGCTAGAGGGGGACTAGCGGGAGTAGTCACGCAGTATTTT	CSARGGLAGVVTQYF
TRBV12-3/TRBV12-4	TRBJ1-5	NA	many	TGTGCCAGCAGTTGGCAGCTCAATCAGCCCCAGCATTTT	CASSWQLNQPQHF
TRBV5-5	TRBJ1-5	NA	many	TGTGCCAGCAGCTCCGGGACAACTAGCAATCAGCCCCAGCATTTT	CASSSGTTSNQPQHF
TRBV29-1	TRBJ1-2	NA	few	TGCAGCGCCCGGACGGCCGAAAACTATGGCTACACCTTC	CSARTAENYGYTF
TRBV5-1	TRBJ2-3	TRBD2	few	TGCGCCAGCCGGGGGGAACAGCGCACAGATACGCAGTATTTT	CASRGEQRTDTQYF